What follows are 3 T cell receptor beta chains derived from one specimen sequenced in a study of cytomegalovirus exposure and HLA in healthy donors. Only in-frame clones appear in the TCRdb table, and some are missing; sequencing was by immunoSEQ multiplex PCR. Of about 120,000 clones in the sample, 89% were seen once. Sequenced input: PBMCs. Every receptor here comes from a woman aged 18-35 years in good health and CMV-seronegative.

The chain employs TRBV29-1 and TRBJ2-1, with D possibly being TRBD2 (5 bases). Trimming stripped 7 bases from V and 5 bases from J, with 15 bases between. CDR1 and CDR2 from the germline V gene are SQVTM and ANQGSEA. This CDR3 region has 13 residues. The CDR3 sequence is CSADYSGDNEQFF. CDR3 DNA: TGCAGCGCTGATTACAGCGGAGACAATGAGCAGTTCTTC.

J is TRBJ2-1 and V is TRBV18; weak D call: TRBD1 (5 bases). From germline, CDR1 is KGHSH and CDR2 LQKENI. CDR3 length: 15 residues. V was shortened by 6 bases and J by 7 bases, with 19 bases between the two germline ends. The chain's CDR3 is CASSLNLGARNEQFF. The CDR3 DNA follows: TGTGCCAGCTCCTTAAACTTAGGGGCCAGGAATGAGCAGTTCTTC.

The chain recombines TRBV2 with TRBJ1-2; D is undetermined. Germline CDR1 and CDR2: SNHLY and FYNNEI. The CDR3 spans 14 residues. With 4 bases removed from V and 8 bases from J, the gap between germline ends came to 17 bases. The CDR3, as DNA: TGTGCCAGCAGTGCTGCGACTCCCGGAGGGGGCTACACCTTC. This encodes CASSAATPGGGYTF.